This T cell receptor (beta chain) emerged from a study of regulatory T cells in long-lasting Graves disease. The CDR3 contains 15 residues. Per the germline V gene, CDR1 is MNHEY and CDR2 is SVGAGI. V lost 0 bases, J lost 8 bases, and 14 bases lay in between. CDR3 regions were amplified by Arm-PCR using iRepertoire HTBI primers to build TCR beta libraries. Each CDR3 protein gets one entry after TCRdb re-called the multiplex PCR reads with MiXCR. The sample includes under 300,000 distinct CDR3 sequences, roughly a fifth of them seen just once. Stated time point: newly diagnosed GD, antithyroid drugs for less than 3 months. RNA from PBMCs was the source of the TCR library. Patients were from an endocrinology department in Xi'an, China. This clonotype has only one observation. Its antigen is not identified. Whole-study findings and limits: Limited sample numbers may have lowered accuracy. Researchers reported studying only peripheral blood, not thyroid tissue. Favored gene segments in persistent disease were TRBV28, TRBJ1-2 and TRBJ2-5.

Sequenced here: peripheral blood mononuclear cells (PBMCs), sampled at new diagnosis, from a patient treated with antithyroid drugs. The source of this sequence is a female donor with Graves disease. This sequence joins TRBV6-5 and TRBJ2-1, with TRBD2 as a possible D gene (6 bases). CDR3 coding DNA: TGTGCCAGCAGTTACTCGCTGCTAGCGAGGGATGAGCAGTTCTTC. Residues: CASSYSLLARDEQFF.